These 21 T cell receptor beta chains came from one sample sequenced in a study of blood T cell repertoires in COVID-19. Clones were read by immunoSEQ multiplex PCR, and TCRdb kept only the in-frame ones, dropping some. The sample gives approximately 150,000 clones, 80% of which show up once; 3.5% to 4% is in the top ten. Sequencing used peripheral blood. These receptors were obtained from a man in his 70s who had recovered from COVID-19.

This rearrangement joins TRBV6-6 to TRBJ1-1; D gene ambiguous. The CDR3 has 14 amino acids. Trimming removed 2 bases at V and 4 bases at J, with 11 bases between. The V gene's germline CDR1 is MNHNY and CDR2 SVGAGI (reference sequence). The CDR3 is CASSYRPGVTEAFF. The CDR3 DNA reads TGTGCCAGCAGTTACCGTCCCGGGGTCACTGAAGCTTTCTTT.

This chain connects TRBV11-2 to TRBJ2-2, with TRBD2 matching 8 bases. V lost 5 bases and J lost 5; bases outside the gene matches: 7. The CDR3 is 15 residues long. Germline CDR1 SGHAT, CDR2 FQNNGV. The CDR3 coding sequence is TGTGCCAGCAGCCTACGGACTAGCTGGACCGGGGAGCTGTTTTTT. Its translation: CASSLRTSWTGELFF.

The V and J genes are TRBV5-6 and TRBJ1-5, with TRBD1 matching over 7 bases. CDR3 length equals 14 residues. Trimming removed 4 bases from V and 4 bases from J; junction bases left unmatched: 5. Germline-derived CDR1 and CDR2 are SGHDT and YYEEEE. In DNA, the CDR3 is TGTGCCAGCAGCCTGGGACAGCAGAATCAGCCCCAGCATTTT. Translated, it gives CASSLGQQNQPQHF.

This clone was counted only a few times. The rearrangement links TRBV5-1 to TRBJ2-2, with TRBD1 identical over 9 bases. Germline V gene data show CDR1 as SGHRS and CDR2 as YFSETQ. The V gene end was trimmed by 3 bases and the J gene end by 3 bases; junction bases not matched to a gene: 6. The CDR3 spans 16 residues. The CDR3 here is CASSYAGQGHTGELFF. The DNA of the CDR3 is TGCGCCAGCAGCTACGCGGGACAGGGCCACACCGGGGAGCTGTTTTTT.

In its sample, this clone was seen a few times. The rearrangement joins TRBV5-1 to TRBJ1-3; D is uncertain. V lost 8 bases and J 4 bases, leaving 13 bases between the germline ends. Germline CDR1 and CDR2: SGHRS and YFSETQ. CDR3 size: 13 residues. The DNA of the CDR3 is TGCGCCAGTGGTATGGCGGGCGGAAACACCATATATTTT. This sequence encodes CASGMAGGNTIYF. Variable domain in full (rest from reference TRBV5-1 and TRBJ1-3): KAGVTQTPRYLIKTRGQQVTLSCSPISGHRSVSWYQQTPGQGLQFLFEYFSETQRNKGNFPGRFSGRQFSNSRSEMNVSTLELGDSALYLCASGMAGGNTIYFGEGSWLTVV.

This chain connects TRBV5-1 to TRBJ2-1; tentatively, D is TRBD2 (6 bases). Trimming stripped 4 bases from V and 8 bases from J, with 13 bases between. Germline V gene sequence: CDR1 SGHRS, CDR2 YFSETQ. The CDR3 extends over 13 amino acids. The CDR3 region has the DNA TGCGCCAGCAGCCGAGGAGGGGATGATGAGCAGTTCTTC. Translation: CASSRGGDDEQFF. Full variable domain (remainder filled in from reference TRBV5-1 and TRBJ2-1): KAGVTQTPRYLIKTRGQQVTLSCSPISGHRSVSWYQQTPGQGLQFLFEYFSETQRNKGNFPGRFSGRQFSNSRSEMNVSTLELGDSALYLCASSRGGDDEQFFGPGTRLTVL.

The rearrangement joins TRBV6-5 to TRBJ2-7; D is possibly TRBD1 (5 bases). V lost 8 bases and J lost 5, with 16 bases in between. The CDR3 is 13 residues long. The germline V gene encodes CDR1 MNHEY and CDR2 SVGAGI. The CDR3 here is CASSTGVENEQYF. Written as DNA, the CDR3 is TGTGCCAGCTCAACAGGAGTTGAAAACGAGCAGTACTTC.

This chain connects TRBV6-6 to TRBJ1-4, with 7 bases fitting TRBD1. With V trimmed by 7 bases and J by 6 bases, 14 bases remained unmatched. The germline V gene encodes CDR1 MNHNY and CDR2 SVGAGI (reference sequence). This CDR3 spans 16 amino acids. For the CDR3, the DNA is TGTGCCAGCAATTCAGTCTCGCGTCAGGGGGATGAAAAACTGTTTTTT. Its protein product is CASNSVSRQGDEKLFF.

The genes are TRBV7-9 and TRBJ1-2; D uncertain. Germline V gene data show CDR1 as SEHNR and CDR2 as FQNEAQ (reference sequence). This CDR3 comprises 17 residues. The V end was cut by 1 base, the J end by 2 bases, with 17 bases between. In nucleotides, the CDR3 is TGTGCCAGCAGCTTAGGCCTTCGATCACGGGAAAACTATGGCTACACCTTC. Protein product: CASSLGLRSRENYGYTF.

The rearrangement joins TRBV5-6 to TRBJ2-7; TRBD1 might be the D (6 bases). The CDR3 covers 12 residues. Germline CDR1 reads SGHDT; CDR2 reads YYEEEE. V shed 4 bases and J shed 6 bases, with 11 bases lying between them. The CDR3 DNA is TGTGCCAGCAGCCTACAGGGTCCCGAGCAGTACTTC. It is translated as CASSLQGPEQYF.

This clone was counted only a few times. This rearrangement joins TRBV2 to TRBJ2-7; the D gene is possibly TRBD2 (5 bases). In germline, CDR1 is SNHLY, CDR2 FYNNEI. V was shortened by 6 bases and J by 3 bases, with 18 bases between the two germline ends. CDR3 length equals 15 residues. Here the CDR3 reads CASSIGLTPGYEQYF. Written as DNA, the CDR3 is TGTGCCAGCAGCATTGGACTTACGCCAGGCTACGAGCAGTACTTC. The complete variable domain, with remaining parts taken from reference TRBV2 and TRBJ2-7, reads EPEVTQTPSHQVTQMGQEVILRCVPISNHLYFYWYRQILGQKVEFLVSFYNNEISEKSEIFDDQFSVERPDGSNFTLKIRSTKLEDSAMYFCASSIGLTPGYEQYFGPGTRLTVT.

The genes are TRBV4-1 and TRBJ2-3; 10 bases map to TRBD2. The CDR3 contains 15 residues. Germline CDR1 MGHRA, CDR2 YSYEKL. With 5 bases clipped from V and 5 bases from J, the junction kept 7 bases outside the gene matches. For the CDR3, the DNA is TGCGCCAGCAGCAAGAGGGGACTAGCGCGAGATACGCAGTATTTT. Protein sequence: CASSKRGLARDTQYF.

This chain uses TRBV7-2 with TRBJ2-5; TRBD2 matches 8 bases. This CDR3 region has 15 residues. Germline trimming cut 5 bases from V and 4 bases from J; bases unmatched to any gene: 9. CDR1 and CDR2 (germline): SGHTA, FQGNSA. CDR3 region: CASSPLRREVETQYF. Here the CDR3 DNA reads TGTGCCAGCAGCCCTCTGCGGCGGGAGGTAGAGACCCAGTACTTC.

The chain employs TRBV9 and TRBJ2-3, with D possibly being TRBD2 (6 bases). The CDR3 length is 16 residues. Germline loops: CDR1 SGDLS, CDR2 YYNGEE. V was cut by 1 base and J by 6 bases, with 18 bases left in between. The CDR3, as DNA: TGTGCCAGCAGCGTACTCGAGGGAGGTTGGGGGGATACGCAGTATTTT. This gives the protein CASSVLEGGWGDTQYF.

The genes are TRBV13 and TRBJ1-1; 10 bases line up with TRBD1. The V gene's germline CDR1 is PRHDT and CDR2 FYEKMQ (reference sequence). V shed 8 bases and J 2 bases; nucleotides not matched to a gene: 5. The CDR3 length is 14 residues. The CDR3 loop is CASADRGLNTEAFF. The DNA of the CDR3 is TGTGCCAGCGCCGACAGGGGGCTAAACACTGAAGCTTTCTTT.

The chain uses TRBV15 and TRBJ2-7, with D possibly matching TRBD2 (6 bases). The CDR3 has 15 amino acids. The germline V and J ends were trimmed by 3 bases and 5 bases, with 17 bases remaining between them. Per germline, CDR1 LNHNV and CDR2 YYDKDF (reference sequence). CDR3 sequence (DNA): TGTGCCACCAGCAGGACGGGACTTTTCGGGGACGAGCAGTACTTC. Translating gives CATSRTGLFGDEQYF.

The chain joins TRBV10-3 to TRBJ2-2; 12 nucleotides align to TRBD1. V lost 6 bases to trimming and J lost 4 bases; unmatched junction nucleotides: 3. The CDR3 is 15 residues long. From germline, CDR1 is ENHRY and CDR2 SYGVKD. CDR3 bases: TGTGCCATCAGGGGGACAGGGGGCGGCACCGGGGAGCTGTTTTTT. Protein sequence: CAIRGTGGGTGELFF.

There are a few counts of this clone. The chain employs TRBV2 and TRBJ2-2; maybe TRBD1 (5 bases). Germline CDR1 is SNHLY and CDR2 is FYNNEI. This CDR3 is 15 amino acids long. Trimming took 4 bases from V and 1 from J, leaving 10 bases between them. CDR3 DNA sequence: TGTGCCAGCAGTGGGGGCCACCAGAACACCGGGGAGCTGTTTTTT. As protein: CASSGGHQNTGELFF.

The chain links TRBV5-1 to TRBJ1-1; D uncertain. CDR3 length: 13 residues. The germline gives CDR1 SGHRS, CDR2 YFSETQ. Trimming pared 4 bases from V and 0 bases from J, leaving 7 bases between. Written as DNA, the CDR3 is TGCGCCAGCAGCCTAATTCTGAACACTGAAGCTTTCTTT. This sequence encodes CASSLILNTEAFF.

The CDR3 protein is CASSQASGRLETQYF. CDR3 DNA: TGCGCCAGCAGCCAAGCTAGCGGGAGATTAGAGACCCAGTACTTC. The chain uses TRBV4-1 and TRBJ2-5, with 10 bases lining up with TRBD2. The CDR3 runs 15 residues. Per the germline V gene, CDR1 is MGHRA and CDR2 is YSYEKL. J gave up 4 bases and V 1 base, and 3 bases lay outside the gene matches.

CDR3 protein: CASSFGRTDNEQFF. DNA of the CDR3: TGTGCCAGTAGTTTCGGGAGGACGGACAATGAGCAGTTCTTC. The genes are TRBV19 and TRBJ2-1; 7 bases match TRBD2. The V gene's germline CDR1 is LNHDA and CDR2 SQIVND (reference sequence). CDR3 length equals 14 residues. Trimming cost V 5 bases and J 5 bases; bases outside gene matches: 6.